This record looks at one T cell receptor beta chain sequence and its context. Sampling times: baseline, cycle 4 day 1, cycle 7 day 1. Method: immunoSEQ multiplex PCR; TCRdb's copy keeps in-frame clones and lacks some. The sample has some 150,000 clones; about 93% are singletons. This sample stems from a study of OX40 agonist ivuxolimab in advanced cancers. As for the study in general: An agonistic human IgG2 monoclonal antibody against OX40 (CD134) was given. Cancers in dose escalation were hepatocellular, melanoma, renal cell and head and neck. Partial responses were seen in three patients, one with hepatocellular carcinoma and two with cutaneous melanoma.

This CDR3 is 14 amino acids long. V lost 1 base and J 11 bases, leaving 17 bases between the germline ends. Germline V lookup: CDR1 SGHTA, CDR2 FQGNSA. Specimen: CD4+ or CD8+ T cells sorted from blood, collected in a trial of the OX40 agonist ivuxolimab. The sequence came from an adult with an advanced solid tumor such as melanoma, head and neck, liver or kidney cancer. The J gene is TRBJ1-1, the V gene TRBV7-2, with D possibly TRBD1 on 5 matching bases. CDR3 DNA: TGTGCCAGCAGCTTAGATCCAGGGAGCATTGTTGCTTTCTTT. Protein product: CASSLDPGSIVAFF.